Listed below are T cell receptor beta chains from one sample, sequenced in a study of blood T cell repertoires in COVID-19. Generated by immunoSEQ multiplex PCR, the TCRdb table keeps only in-frame clones and is missing some. The repertoire holds about 200,000 clones, with approximately 88% as singletons. Material for sequencing was peripheral blood. These receptors came from a man aged 40-49 years with acute or convalescent COVID-19. Each CDR3 is given with its conserved first and last residue. A D gene is named only where the DNA matches it firmly. Clone size appears in some rows only: once, few, many, or a class for an expanded clone.

j_gene,d_gene,abundance,v_gene,CDR3nt,CDR3aa
TRBJ2-3,TRBD2,-,TRBV6-6,TGTGCCAGCAGTCCCATCGGATCCGGGAAGCGGGGGGAGTCAGATACGCAGTATTTT,CASSPIGSGKRGESDTQYF
TRBJ2-1,TRBD1,-,TRBV7-9,TGTGCCAGCAGCTCCATCCGGGACAGGGGTTTCAATGAGCAGTTCTTC,CASSSIRDRGFNEQFF
TRBJ2-2,TRBD1,-,TRBV7-9,TGTGCCAGCAGCCGACAGGGCACGAACACCGGGGAGCTGTTTTTT,CASSRQGTNTGELFF
TRBJ2-3,TRBD2,-,TRBV7-9,TGTGCTCTGGGGAGGGAAAGCACAGATACGCAGTATTTT,CALGRESTDTQYF
TRBJ2-3,-,once,TRBV5-1,TGCGCCAGCAGCTTGGCCGAGGGCCGAGGCACAGATACGCAGTATTTT,CASSLAEGRGTDTQYF
TRBJ2-1,-,-,TRBV11-2,TGTGCCAGCACCCTCCGCGAGGAGCAGTTCTTC,CASTLREEQFF
TRBJ2-1,TRBD2,once,TRBV4-1,TGCGCCAGCAGCCAAGAGTTTCTAGCGGGAGGGTACTCCTACAATGAGCAGTTCTTC,CASSQEFLAGGYSYNEQFF
TRBJ1-1,-,-,TRBV19,TGTGCCAGTAGTATAACAGGGAGAGGAACTGAAGCTTTCTTT,CASSITGRGTEAFF
TRBJ1-1,-,-,TRBV18,TGTGCCACGACTGGAGAGACTGAAGCTTTCTTT,CATTGETEAFF
TRBJ2-1,-,-,TRBV5-1,TGCGCCAGCAGCTTGTCCCCCAGGGGCGCCGGCAATGAGCAGTTCTTC,CASSLSPRGAGNEQFF
TRBJ2-7,TRBD2,-,TRBV30,TGTGCCTGGATGGGGACTAGCTACGAGCAGTACTTC,CAWMGTSYEQYF
TRBJ2-7,TRBD1,few,TRBV30,TGTGCCTGGAGTGTAGGCCAGGGGGCCTACGAGCAGTACTTC,CAWSVGQGAYEQYF